The sample holds one count of the clone carrying this TCR beta chain. Sequencing was performed with immunoSEQ multiplex PCR; in TCRdb, only in-frame clones are kept and a portion is missing. The sample lists about 45,000 clones, 50% to 75% occurring once. The data derive from a study of cytotoxic CD8 clonotypes in ibrutinib-treated CLL. This CDR3 has 10 residues. V lost 5 bases, J lost 4 bases, and 5 bases lay in between. Germline V gene data show CDR1 as SQVTM and CDR2 as ANQGSEA. This rearrangement joins TRBV29-1 to TRBJ2-5; D is unresolved. This TCR was sampled from a human donor with chronic lymphocytic leukemia. Specimen: PBMCs, collected after 24 months of ibrutinib treatment. CDR3 region: CSVLRETQYF. The CDR3 coding sequence is TGCAGCGTTCTCAGAGAGACCCAGTACTTC. Looking up the rest from reference TRBV29-1 and TRBJ2-5 gives the full variable domain: SAVISQKPSRDICQRGTSLTIQCQVDSQVTMMFWYRQQPGQSLTLIATANQGSEATYESGFVIDKFPISRPNLTFSTLTVSNMSPEDSSIYLCSVLRETQYFGPGTRLLVL.